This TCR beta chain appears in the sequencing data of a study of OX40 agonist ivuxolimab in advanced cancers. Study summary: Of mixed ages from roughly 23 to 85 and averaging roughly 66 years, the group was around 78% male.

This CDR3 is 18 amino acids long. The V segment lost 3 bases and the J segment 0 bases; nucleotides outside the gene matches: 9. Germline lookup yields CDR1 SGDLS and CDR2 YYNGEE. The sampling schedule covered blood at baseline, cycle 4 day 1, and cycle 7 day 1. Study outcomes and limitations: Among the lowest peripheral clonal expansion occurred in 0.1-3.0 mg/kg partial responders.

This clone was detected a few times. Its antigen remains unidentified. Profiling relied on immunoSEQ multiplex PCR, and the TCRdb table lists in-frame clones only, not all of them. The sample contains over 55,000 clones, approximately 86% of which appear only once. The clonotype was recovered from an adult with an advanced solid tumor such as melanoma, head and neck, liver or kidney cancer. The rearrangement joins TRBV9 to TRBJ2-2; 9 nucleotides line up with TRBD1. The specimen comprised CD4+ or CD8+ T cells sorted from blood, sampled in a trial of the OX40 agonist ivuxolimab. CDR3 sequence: CASSADPGTGPNTGELFF. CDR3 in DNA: TGTGCCAGCAGCGCCGACCCAGGGACAGGGCCGAACACCGGGGAGCTGTTTTTT.